This T cell receptor beta chain was recorded in a study of T cells in Graves' hyperthyroidism and ophthalmopathy. In the study overall: Prior to any treatment, at the point of initial diagnosis, peripheral blood was collected. Findings of the study overall: Median prediction lead before ophthalmopathy onset was 6.5 months with the model.

Graves' hyperthyroidism without ophthalmopathy progression within 18 months was termed stable. Diagnostic assessment was based on clinical symptoms, serum thyroxine and TRAb, thyroid ultrasound and orbital computed tomography. In its sample, this clonotype was seen many times. Its target is unknown. V gave up 2 bases and J gave up 3 bases, with 8 bases separating them. This CDR3 comprises 13 residues. CDR1 SGHTA and CDR2 FQGTGA come from the germline V gene. RNA transcripts provided the source from which TCR beta CDR3 regions were amplified. The TCR CDR3 was amplified in a first-round RT-PCR using the HTBI primer set. TCRdb independently ran MiXCR on the multiplex PCR reads; one entry per CDR3 protein. The top ten hold approximately 15% of the sample, which has over 500,000 distinct CDR3 sequences, 14% seen once.

The sequencing sample was made of blood. The J gene is TRBJ2-7, the V gene TRBV7-3; D is ambiguous. The receptor comes from a woman between 40 and 55 years old with Graves' hyperthyroidism. As DNA, the CDR3 is TGTGCCAGCAGCTTAGGTCCGAACTACGAGCAGTACTTC. Its translation is CASSLGPNYEQYF. Full variable domain (remainder filled in from reference TRBV7-3 and TRBJ2-7): GAGVSQTPSNKVTEKGKYVELRCDPISGHTALYWYRQSLGQGPEFLIYFQGTGAADDSGLPNDRFFAVRPEGSVSTLKIQRTERGDSAVYLCASSLGPNYEQYFGPGTRLTVT.